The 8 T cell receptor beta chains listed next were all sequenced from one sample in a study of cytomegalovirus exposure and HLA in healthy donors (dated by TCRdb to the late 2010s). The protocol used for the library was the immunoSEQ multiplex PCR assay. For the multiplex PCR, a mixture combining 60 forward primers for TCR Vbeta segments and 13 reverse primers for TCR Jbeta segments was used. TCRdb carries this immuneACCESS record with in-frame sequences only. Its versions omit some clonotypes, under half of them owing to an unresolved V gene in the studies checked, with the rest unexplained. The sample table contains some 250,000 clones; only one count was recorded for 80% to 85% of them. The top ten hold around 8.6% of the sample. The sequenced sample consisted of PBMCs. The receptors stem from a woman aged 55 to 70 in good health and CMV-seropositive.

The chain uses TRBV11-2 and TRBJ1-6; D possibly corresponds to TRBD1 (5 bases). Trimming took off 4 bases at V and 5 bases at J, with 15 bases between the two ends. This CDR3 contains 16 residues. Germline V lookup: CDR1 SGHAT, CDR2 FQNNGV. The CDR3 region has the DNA TGTGCCAGCAGCTCCCGGCTCAGGGCCGATAATTCACCCCTCCACTTT. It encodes CASSSRLRADNSPLHF.

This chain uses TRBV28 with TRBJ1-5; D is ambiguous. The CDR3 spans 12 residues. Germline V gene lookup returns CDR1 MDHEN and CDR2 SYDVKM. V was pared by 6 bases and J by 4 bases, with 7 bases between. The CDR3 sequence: CASRLTNQPQHF. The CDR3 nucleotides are TGTGCCAGCAGGCTTACAAATCAGCCCCAGCATTTT.

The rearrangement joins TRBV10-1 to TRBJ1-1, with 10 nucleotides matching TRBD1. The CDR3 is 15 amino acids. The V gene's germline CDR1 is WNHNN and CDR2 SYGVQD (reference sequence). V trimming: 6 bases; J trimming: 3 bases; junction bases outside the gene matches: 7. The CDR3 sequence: CASRKGGQGDTEAFF. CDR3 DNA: TGCGCCAGCAGAAAGGGCGGACAGGGGGACACTGAAGCTTTCTTT.

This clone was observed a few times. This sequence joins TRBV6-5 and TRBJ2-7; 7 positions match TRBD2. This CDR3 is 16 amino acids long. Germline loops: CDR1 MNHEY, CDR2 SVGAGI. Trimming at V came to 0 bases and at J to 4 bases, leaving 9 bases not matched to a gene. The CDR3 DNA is TGTGCCAGCAGTTACTCGAGGCGGGAGAGCCGGTACGAGCAGTACTTC. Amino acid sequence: CASSYSRRESRYEQYF.

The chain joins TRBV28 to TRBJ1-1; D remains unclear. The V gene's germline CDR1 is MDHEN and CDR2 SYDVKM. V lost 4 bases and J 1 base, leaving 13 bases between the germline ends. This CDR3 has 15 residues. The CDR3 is CASSWGGRENTEAFF. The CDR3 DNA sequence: TGTGCCAGCAGTTGGGGAGGGCGAGAGAACACTGAAGCTTTCTTT.

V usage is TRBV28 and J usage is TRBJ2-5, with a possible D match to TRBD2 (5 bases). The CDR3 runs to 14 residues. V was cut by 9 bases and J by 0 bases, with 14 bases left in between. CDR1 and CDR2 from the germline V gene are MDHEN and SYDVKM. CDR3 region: CASSSSGNQETQYF. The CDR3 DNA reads TGTGCCAGTTCCTCCTCGGGAAACCAAGAGACCCAGTACTTC.

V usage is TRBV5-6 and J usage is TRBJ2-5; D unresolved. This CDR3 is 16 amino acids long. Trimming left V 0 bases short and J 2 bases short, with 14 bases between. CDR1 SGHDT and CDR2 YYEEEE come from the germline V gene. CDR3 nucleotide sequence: TGTGCCAGCAGCTTGGACGGCGAGACAATTCAAGAGACCCAGTACTTC. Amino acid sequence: CASSLDGETIQETQYF.

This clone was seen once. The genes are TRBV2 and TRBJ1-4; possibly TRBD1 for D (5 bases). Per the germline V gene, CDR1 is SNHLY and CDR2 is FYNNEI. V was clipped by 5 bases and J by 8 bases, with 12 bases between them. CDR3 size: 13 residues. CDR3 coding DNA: TGTGCCAGCAGTTGGGGGGTTGAGGAAAAACTGTTTTTT. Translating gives CASSWGVEEKLFF.